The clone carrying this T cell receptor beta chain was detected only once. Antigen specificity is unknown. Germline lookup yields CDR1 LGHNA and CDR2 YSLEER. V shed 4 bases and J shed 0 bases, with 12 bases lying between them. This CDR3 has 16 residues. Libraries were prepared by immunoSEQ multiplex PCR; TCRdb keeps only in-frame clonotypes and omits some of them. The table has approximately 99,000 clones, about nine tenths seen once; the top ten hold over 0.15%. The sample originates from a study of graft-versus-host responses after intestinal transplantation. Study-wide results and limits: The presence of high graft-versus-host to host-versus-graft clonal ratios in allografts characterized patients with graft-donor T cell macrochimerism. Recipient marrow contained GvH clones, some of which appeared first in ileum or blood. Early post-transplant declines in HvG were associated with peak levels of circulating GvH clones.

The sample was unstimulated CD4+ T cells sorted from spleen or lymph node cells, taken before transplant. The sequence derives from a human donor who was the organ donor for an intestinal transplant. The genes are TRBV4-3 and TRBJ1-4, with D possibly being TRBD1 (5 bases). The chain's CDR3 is CASSPRGTSTNEKLFF. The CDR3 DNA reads TGCGCCAGCAGCCCCCGGGGGACCTCAACTAATGAAAAACTGTTTTTT.